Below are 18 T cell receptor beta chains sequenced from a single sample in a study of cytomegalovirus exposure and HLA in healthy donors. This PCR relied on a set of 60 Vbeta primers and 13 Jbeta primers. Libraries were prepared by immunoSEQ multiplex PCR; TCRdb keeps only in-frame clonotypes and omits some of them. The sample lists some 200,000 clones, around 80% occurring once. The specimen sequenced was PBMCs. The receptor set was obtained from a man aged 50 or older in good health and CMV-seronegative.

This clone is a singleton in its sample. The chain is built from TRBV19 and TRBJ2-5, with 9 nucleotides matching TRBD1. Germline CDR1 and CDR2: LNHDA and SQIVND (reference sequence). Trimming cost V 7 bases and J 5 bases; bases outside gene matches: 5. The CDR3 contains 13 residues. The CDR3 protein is CASNTGGRETQYF. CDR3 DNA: TGTGCCAGTAACACAGGGGGCCGGGAGACCCAGTACTTC.

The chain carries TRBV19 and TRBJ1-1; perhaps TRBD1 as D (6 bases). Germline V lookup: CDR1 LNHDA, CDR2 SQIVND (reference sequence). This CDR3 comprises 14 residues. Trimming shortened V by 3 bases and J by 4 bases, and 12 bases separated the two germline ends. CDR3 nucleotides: TGTGCCAGTAGTATTTCCCAGGGGTTCACTGAAGCTTTCTTT. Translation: CASSISQGFTEAFF.

The CDR3 is CASSPASGNVGTQYF. For the CDR3, the DNA is TGTGCCAGCAGTCCGGCTAGCGGTAATGTGGGTACGCAGTATTTT. V is TRBV28 and J is TRBJ2-3; TRBD2 matches 7 bases. V was clipped by 5 bases and J by 8 bases; unmatched bases: 13. Germline V CDR1 and CDR2: MDHEN, SYDVKM. The CDR3 length is 15 residues.

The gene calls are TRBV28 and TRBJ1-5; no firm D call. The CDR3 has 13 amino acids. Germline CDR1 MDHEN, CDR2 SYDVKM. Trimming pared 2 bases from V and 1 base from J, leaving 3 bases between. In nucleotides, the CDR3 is TGTGCCAGCAGTTTAGAGAGCAATCAGCCCCAGCATTTT. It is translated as CASSLESNQPQHF.

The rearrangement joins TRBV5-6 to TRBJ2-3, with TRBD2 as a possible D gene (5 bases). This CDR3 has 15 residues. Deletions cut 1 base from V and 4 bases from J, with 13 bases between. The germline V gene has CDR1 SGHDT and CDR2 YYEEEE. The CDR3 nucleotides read TGTGCCAGCAGCTTGTCTTCGGGGAAGCCAGATACGCAGTATTTT. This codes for CASSLSSGKPDTQYF. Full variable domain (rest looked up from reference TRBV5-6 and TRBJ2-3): DAGVTQSPTHLIKTRGQQVTLRCSPKSGHDTVSWYQQALGQGPQFIFQYYEEEERQRGNFPDRFSGHQFPNYSSELNVNALLLGDSALYLCASSLSSGKPDTQYFGPGTRLTVL.

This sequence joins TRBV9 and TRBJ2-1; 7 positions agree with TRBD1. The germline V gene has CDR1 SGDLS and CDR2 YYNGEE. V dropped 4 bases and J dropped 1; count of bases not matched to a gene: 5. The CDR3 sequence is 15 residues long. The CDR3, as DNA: TGTGCCAGCAGCCGGACAGGCTTGTCCTACAATGAGCAGTTCTTC. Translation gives CASSRTGLSYNEQFF.

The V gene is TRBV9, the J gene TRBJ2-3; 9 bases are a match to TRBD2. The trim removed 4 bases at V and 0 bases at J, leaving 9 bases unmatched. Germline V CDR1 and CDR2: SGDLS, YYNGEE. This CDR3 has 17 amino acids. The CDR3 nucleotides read TGTGCCAGCAGCTCTAGCGGACTAGCGATTAGCACAGATACGCAGTATTTT. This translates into CASSSSGLAISTDTQYF.

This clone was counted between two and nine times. CDR3 coding DNA: TGTGCCAGCAGGGTTCGGGCGGGAGTGTACGAGCAGTACTTC. This translates into CASRVRAGVYEQYF. The chain is built from TRBV6-1 and TRBJ2-7; 7 nucleotides agree with TRBD2. Germline lookup yields CDR1 MNHNS and CDR2 SASEGT. The length of the CDR3 is 14 residues. Unmatched junction bases numbered 9, after V lost 6 bases and J lost 4 bases.

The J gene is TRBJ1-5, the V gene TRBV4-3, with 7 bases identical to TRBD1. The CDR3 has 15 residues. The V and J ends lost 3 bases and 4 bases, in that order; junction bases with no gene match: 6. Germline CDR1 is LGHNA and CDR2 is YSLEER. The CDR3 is CASSQAGTENQPQHF. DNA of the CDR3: TGCGCCAGCAGCCAGGCCGGGACAGAAAATCAGCCCCAGCATTTT.

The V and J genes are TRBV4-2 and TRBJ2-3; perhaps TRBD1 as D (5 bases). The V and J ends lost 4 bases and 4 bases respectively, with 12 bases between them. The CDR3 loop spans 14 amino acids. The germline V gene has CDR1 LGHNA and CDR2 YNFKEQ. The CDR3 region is CASSPQGFPDTQYF. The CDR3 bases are TGTGCCAGCAGCCCCCAGGGTTTCCCAGATACGCAGTATTTT.

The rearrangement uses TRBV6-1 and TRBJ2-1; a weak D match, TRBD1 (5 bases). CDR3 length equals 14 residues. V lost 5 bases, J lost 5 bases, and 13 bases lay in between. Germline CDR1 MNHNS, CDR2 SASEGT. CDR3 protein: CASSRGWNNNEQFF. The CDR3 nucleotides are TGTGCCAGCAGTAGGGGATGGAATAACAATGAGCAGTTCTTC.

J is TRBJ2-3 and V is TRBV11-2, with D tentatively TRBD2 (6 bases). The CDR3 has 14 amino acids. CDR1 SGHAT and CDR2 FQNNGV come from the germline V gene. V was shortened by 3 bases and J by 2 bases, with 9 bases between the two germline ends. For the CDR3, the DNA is TGTGCCAGCAGCTTCGTAGCGGTCACAGATACGCAGTATTTT. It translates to CASSFVAVTDTQYF.

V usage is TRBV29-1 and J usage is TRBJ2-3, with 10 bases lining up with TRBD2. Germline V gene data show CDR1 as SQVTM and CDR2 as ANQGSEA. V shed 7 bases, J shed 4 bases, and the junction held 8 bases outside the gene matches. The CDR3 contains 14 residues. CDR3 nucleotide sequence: TGCAGCGCCGCTCGGACTAGCGGTCCAGATACGCAGTATTTT. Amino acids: CSAARTSGPDTQYF.

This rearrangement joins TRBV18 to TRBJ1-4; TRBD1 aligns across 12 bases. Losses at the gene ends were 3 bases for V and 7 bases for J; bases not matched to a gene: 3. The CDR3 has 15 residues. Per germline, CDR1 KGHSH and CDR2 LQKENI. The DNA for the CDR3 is TGTGCCAGCTCACCGCCGGGACAGGGGGCTGAAAAACTGTTTTTT. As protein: CASSPPGQGAEKLFF. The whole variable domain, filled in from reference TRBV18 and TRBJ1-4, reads NAGVMQNPRHLVRRRGQEARLRCSPMKGHSHVYWYRQLPEEGLKFMVYLQKENIIDESGMPKERFSAEFPKEGPSILRIQQVVRGDSAAYFCASSPPGQGAEKLFFGSGTQLSVL.

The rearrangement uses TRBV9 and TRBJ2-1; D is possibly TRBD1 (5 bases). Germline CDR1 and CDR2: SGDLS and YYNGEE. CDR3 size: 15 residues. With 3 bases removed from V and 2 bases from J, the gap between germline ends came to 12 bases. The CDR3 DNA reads TGTGCCAGCAGCGGACCAGGGAACCCCTACAATGAGCAGTTCTTC. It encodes CASSGPGNPYNEQFF.

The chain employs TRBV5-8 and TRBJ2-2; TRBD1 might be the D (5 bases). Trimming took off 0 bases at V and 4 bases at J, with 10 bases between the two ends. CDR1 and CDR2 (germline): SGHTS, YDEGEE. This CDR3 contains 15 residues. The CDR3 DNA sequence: TGTGCCAGCAGCTTGGAGGGGCCTTCCACCGGGGAGCTGTTTTTT. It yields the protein CASSLEGPSTGELFF.

The CDR3, as DNA: TGCGCCAGCAGCTTTAACCGGGATTTCGAGTTCTTC. It translates to CASSFNRDFEFF. The chain carries TRBV5-1 and TRBJ2-1; TRBD2 is a possible D gene (5 bases). The length of the CDR3 is 12 residues. Germline assignment: CDR1 SGHRS and CDR2 YFSETQ. V lost 2 bases and J 14 bases, leaving 14 bases between the germline ends.

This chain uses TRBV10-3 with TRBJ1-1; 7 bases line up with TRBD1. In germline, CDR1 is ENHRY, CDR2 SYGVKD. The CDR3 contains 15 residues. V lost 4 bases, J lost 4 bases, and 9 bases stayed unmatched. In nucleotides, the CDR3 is TGTGCCATCAGTGGGCCCGCCAGGGGGAGCACTGAAGCTTTCTTT. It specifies CAISGPARGSTEAFF.